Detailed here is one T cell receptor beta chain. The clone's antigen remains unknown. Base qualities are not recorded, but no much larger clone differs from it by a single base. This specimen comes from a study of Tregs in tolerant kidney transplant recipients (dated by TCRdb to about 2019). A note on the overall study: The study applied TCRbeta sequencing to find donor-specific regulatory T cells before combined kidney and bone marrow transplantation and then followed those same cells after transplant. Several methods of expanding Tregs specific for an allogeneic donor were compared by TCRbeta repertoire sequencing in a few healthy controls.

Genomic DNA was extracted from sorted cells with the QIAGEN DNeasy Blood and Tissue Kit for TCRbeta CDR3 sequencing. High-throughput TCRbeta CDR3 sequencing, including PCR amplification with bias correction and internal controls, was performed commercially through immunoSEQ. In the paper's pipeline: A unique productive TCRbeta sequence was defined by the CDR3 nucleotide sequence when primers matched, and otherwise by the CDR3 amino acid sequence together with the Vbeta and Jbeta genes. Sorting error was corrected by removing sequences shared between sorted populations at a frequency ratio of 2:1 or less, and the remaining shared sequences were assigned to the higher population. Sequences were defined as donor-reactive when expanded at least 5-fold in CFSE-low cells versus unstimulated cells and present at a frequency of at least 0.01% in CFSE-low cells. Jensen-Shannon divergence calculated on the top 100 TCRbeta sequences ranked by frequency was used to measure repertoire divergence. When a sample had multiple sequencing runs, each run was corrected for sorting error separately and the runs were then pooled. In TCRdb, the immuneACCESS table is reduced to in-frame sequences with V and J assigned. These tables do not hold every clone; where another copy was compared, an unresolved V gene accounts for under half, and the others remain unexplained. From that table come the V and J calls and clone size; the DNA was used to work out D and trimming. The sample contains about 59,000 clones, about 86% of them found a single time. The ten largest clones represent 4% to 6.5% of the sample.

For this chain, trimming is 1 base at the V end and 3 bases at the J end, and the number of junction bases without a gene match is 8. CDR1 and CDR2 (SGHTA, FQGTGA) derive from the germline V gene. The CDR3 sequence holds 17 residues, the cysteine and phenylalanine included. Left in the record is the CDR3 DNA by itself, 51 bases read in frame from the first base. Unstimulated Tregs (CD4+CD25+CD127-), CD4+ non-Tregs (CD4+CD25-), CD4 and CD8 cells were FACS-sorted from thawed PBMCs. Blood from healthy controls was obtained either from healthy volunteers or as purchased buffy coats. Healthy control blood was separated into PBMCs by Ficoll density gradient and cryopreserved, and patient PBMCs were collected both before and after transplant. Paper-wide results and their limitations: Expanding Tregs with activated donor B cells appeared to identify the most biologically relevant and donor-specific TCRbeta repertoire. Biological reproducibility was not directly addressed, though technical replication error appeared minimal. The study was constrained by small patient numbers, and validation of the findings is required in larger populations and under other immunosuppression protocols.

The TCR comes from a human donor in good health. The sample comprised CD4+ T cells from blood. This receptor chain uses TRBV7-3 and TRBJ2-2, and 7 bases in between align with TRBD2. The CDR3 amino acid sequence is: CASSLKREDTYTGELFF. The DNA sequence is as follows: TGTGCCAGCAGCTTAAAGCGGGAAGACACGTACACCGGGGAGCTGTTTTTT.